Below, one T cell receptor (beta chain) is given with its context. From the reads, TCRdb called clonotypes with MiXCR, one entry per CDR3 protein. Of some 150,000 distinct CDR3 sequences listed, around a quarter are singletons. Germline CDR1 reads KGHDR; CDR2 reads SFDVKD. The V end was cut by 4 bases, the J end by 1 base, with 8 bases between. The CDR3 has 14 residues. This specimen belongs to a study of T cell repertoires in cytomegalovirus infection. This receptor was taken from a human donor in good health (CMV status not recorded). Some clones in this sample may be carry-over from other donors' samples. The rearrangement joins TRBV24-1 to TRBJ2-3; weak D call: TRBD2 (6 bases). The specimen sequenced was PBMCs. This chain's CDR3 is CATSEEGRTDTQYF. CDR3 nucleotides: TGTGCCACCAGTGAGGAGGGGCGCACAGATACGCAGTATTTT.